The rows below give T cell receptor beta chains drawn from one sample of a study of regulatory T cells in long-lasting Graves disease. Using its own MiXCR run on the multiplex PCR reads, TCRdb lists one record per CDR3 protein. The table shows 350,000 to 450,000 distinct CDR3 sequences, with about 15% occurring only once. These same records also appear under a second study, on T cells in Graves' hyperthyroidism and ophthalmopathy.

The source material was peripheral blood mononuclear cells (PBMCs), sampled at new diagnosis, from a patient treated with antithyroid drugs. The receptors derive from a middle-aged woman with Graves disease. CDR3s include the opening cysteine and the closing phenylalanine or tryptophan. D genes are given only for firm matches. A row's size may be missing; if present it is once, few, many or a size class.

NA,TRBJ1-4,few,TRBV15,TGTGCCACCAGCAGAGCCAGGGCTACTAATGAAAAACTGTTTTTT,CATSRARATNEKLFF
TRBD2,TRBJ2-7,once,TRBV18,TGTGCCAGCTCACCTCCGACTAGCGGGTACTCCTACGAGCAGTACTTC,CASSPPTSGYSYEQYF
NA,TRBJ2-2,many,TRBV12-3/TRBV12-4,TGTGCCAGCAGTTTTTGGGCGGACACCGGGGAGCTGTTTTTT,CASSFWADTGELFF
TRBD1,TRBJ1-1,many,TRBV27,TGTGCCAGCGGACCGGGACAGATGAACACTGAAGCTTTCTTT,CASGPGQMNTEAFF
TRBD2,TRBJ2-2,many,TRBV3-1,TGTGCCAGCAGCCCTAGCGGGAGGGACACCGGGGAGCTGTTTTTT,CASSPSGRDTGELFF
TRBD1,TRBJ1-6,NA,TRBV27,TGTGCCAGCAGTTTCACGACTCGACAGGGGACCTCACCCCTCCACTTT,CASSFTTRQGTSPLHF
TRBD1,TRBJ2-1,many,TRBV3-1,TGTGCCAGCAGCCAGGGACAGTTAGAGTATGAGCAGTTCTTC,CASSQGQLEYEQFF
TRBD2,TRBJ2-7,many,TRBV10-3,TGTGCCATCAGTGAGGGGACTAGCGGGAGTTACGAGCAGTACTTC,CAISEGTSGSYEQYF
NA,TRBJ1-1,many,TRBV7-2,TGTGCCAGCAGCTTAGAACTGACGGGGAACACTGAAGCTTTCTTT,CASSLELTGNTEAFF
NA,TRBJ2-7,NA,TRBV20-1,TGCAGTGCTATCAGGGACTCGGAAAGCTCCTACGAGCAGTACTTC,CSAIRDSESSYEQYF
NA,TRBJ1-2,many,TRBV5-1,TGCGCCAGCAGCTTGGCCCTTGAGGATGGCTACACCTTC,CASSLALEDGYTF
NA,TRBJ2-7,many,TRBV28,TGTGCCAGCCGGGGGACAGAGAATACCTACGAGCAGTACTTC,CASRGTENTYEQYF
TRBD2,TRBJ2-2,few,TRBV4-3,TGCGCCAGCAGCCCGGGTGTGTCTAGCGGTGCCGGGGAGCTGTTTTTT,CASSPGVSSGAGELFF
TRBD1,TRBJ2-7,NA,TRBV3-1,TGTGCCAGCAGCCCTCTCGGACAGGGGGCGTCCTACGAGCAGTACTTC,CASSPLGQGASYEQYF
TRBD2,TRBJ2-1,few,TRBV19,TGTGCCAGTAGTACGAGGGAGGGCCTCAATGAGCAGTTCTTC,CASSTREGLNEQFF
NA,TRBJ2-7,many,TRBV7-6,TGTGCCAGCAGCTCCGGGGACTGGAGGGGGGAGCAGTACTTC,CASSSGDWRGEQYF
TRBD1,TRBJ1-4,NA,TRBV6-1,TGTGCCAGCAGGGCCACGGGACAGGGTATAACTAATGAAAAACTGTTTTTT,CASRATGQGITNEKLFF
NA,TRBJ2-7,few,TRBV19,TGTGCCAGTAGTATAGAAGTGGAGGGCTACGAGCAGTACTTC,CASSIEVEGYEQYF
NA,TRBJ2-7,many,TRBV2,TGTGCCAGCAGTGATGCCTTCTACGAGCAGTACTTC,CASSDAFYEQYF
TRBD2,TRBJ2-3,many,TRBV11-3,TGTGCCAGCAGCTTAGTTCGCGGGAGGGCCGCAGATACGCAGTATTTT,CASSLVRGRAADTQYF
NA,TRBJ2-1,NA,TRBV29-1,TGCAGCGTGGCTCTTGGGGGCAATGAGCAGTTCTTC,CSVALGGNEQFF
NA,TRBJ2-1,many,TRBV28,TGTGCCAGCAGTTTACAGGGCCCCAATGAGCAGTTCTTC,CASSLQGPNEQFF
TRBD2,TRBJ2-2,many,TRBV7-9,TGTGCCAGCAGCAAAAGCCCGGGACTAGCGGGTCCATATGGGGCCGGGGAGCTGTTTTTT,CASSKSPGLAGPYGAGELFF
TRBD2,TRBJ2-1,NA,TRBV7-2,TGTGCCAGCAGCTTAAGGGGGCTAGCGGGAGCGCCCTCCTACAATGAGCAGTTCTTC,CASSLRGLAGAPSYNEQFF
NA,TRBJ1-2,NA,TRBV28,TGTACCACCACACGGGGGGGAGCTAACTATGGCTACACCTTC,CTTTRGGANYGYTF
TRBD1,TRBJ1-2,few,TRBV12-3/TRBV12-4,TGTGCCAGCAGTTTATGGACAGGGGAGGACACCTTC,CASSLWTGEDTF
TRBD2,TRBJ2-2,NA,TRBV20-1,TGCAGTGCTAGAGATCGGCGACTAGCGGGGGGTACGAACACCGGGGAGCTGTTTTTT,CSARDRRLAGGTNTGELFF
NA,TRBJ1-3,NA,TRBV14,TGTGCCAGCAGCCATACGTACTCTGGAAACACCATATATTTT,CASSHTYSGNTIYF
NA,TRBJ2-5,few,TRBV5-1,TGCGCCAGCAGCTTTAGTTGGGACCAAGAGACCCAGTACTTC,CASSFSWDQETQYF
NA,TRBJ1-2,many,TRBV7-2,TGTGCCAGCAGCATCTCCTCCCCGGGAGGGTATGGCTACACCTTC,CASSISSPGGYGYTF
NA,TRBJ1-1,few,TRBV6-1,TGTGCCAGCAGCGCCGGGGGGTTCACTGAAGCTTTCTTT,CASSAGGFTEAFF
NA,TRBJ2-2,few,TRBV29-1,TGCAGCGTTGGGGGGACCCTAACAACCGGGGAGCTGTTTTTT,CSVGGTLTTGELFF
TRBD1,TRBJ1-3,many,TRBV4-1,TGCGCCAGCAGCCACGGGAACAGGGGGGGAGGAAACACCATATATTTT,CASSHGNRGGGNTIYF
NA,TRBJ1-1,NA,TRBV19,TGTGCCAGTAGTTTTAGCTTGGACACTGAAGCTTTCTTT,CASSFSLDTEAFF
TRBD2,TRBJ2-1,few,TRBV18,TGTGCCAGCTCACCAAGCCTAGCGGGAGGCAATGAGCAGTTCTTC,CASSPSLAGGNEQFF